What follows is one T cell receptor beta chain and its context. This sample was included in a study of blood T cell repertoires in COVID-19. Whole-study context: Nucleic acid was either cDNA or gDNA, and it came from T cells, B-cell-depleted T cells, or PBMCs.

Per the study methods: Amplification of reference gene primers provided the estimated nucleated cell counts. TCRdb's copy holds only in-frame clones and misses some; the assay was immunoSEQ multiplex PCR. That table furnishes V, J and clone size, whereas the DNA furnished D and trimming. The table shows roughly 49,000 clones, with roughly nine tenths occurring only once. This clonotype was obtained from a human donor in a cohort sampled during active COVID-19. The specimen sequenced was peripheral blood.

The CDR3 coding sequence is TGTGCCAGTAGTATAGATGGGACGGGGGGATTGAACACTGAAGCTTTCTTT. Translating it yields CASSIDGTGGLNTEAFF. The chain couples TRBV19 to TRBJ1-1, with D possibly TRBD1 on 5 matching bases. V was pared by 0 bases and J by 0 bases, with 14 bases between. The germline gives CDR1 LNHDA, CDR2 SQIVND (reference sequence). The CDR3 totals 17 residues.